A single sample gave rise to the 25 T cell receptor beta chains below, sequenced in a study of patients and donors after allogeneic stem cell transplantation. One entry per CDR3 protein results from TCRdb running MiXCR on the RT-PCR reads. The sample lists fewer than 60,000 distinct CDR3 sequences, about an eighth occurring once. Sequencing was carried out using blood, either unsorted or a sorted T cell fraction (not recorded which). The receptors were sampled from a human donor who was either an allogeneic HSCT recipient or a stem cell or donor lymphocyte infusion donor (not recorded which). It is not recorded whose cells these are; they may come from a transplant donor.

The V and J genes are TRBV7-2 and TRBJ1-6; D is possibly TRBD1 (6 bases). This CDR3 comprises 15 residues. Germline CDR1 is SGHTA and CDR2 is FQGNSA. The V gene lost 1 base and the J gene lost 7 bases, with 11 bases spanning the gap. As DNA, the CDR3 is TGTGCCAGCAGCTTAGAAGGGGGGCTGAATTCACCCCTCCACTTT. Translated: CASSLEGGLNSPLHF.

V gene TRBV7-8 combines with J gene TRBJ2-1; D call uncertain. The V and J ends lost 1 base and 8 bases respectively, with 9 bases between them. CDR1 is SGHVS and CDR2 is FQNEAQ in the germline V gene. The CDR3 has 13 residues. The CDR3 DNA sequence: TGTGCCAGCAGCTTAGAGGGCCACCATGAGCAGTTCTTC. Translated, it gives CASSLEGHHEQFF.

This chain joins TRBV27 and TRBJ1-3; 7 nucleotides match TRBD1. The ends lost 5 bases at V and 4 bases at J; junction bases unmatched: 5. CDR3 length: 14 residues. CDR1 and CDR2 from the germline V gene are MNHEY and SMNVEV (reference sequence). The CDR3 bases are TGTGCCAGCAGTCGGATGGGACAGGGAAACACCATATATTTT. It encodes CASSRMGQGNTIYF.

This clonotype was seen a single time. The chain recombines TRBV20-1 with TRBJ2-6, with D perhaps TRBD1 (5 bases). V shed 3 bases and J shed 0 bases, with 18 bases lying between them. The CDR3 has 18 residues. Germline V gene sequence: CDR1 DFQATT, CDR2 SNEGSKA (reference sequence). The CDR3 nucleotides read TGCAGTGCTAGTCCCCTTGTAGGGGCATCCTCTGGGGCCAACGTCCTGACTTTC. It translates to CSASPLVGASSGANVLTF.

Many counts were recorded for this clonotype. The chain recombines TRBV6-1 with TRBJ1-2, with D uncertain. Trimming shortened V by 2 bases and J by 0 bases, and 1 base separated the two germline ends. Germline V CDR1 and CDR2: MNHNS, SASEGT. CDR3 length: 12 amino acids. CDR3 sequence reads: CASSETNYGYTF. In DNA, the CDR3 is TGTGCCAGCAGTGAAACTAACTATGGCTACACCTTC.

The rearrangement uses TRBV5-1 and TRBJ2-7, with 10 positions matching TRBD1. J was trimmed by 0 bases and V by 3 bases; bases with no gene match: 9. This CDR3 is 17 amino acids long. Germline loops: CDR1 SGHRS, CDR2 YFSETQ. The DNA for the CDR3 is TGCGCCAGCAGCTACGACCCGGGACAGGGGACCTCCTACGAGCAGTACTTC. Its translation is CASSYDPGQGTSYEQYF.

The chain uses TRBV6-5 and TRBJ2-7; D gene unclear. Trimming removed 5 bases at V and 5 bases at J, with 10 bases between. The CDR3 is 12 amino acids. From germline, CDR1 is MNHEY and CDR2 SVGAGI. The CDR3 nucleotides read TGTGCCAGCAGTAGGCCGGGCCACGAGCAGTACTTC. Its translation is CASSRPGHEQYF.

CDR3 DNA sequence: TGTGCCACCAGTGATTTGGTGGCAGATACGCAGTATTTT. Translation gives CATSDLVADTQYF. The chain recombines TRBV24-1 with TRBJ2-3; no clear D gene. The V end lost 0 bases, the J end lost 4 bases, and 4 bases lay between the germline ends. Germline CDR1 KGHDR, CDR2 SFDVKD. The CDR3 is made up of 13 amino acids.

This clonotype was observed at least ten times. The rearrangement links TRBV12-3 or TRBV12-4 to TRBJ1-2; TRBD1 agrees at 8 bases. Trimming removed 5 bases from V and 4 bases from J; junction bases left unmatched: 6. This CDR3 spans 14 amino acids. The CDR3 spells CASSREGQAYGYTF. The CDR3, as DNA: TGTGCCAGCAGTCGGGAGGGACAGGCCTATGGCTACACCTTC.

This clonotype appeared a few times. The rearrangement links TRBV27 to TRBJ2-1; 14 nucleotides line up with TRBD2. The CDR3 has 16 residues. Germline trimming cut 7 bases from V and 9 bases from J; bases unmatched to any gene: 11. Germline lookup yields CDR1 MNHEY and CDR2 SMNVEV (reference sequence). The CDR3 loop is CASTSGLAGGFGEQFF. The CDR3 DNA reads TGTGCCAGCACCAGCGGACTAGCGGGGGGCTTCGGTGAGCAGTTCTTC.

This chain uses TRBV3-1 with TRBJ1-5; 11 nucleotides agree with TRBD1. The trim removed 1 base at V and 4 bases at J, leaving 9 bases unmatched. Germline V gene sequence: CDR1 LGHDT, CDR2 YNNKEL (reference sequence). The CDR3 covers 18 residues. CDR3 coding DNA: TGTGCCAGCAGCCAAGGGGTGGACAGGGGGCCTTGGAATCAGCCCCAGCATTTT. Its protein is CASSQGVDRGPWNQPQHF.

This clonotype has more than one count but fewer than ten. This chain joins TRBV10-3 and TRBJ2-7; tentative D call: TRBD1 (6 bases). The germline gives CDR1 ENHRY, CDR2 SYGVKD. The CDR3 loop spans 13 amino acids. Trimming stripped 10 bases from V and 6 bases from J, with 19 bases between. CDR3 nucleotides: TGTGCCACAGCCGGGTCCGGGACACTCGAGCAGTACTTC. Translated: CATAGSGTLEQYF.

CDR3 region: CATSRDRTDTQYF. In nucleotides, the CDR3 is TGTGCCACCAGCAGAGACAGGACAGATACGCAGTATTTT. This chain links TRBV15 with TRBJ2-3; D gene uncertain. The CDR3 is made up of 13 amino acids. V was cut by 0 bases and J by 3 bases, with 4 bases left in between. From germline, CDR1 is LNHNV and CDR2 YYDKDF (reference sequence).

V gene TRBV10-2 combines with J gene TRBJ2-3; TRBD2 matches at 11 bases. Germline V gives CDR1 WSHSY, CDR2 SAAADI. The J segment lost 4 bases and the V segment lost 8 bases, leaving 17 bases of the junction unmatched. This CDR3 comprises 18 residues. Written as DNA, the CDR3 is TGCGCCAGCCTACTGACTAGCGGGATACTAATAACCCCAGATACGCAGTATTTT. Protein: CASLLTSGILITPDTQYF.

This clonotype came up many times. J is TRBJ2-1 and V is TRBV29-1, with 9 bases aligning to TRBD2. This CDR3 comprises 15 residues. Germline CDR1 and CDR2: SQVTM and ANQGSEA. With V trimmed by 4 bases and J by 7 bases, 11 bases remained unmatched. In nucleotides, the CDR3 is TGCAGCGTTGGAGCGTTAGCGGGAGCGCGGAATGAGCAGTTCTTC. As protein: CSVGALAGARNEQFF.

Here the CDR3 reads CASSATEGHPRGAFF. The CDR3 nucleotides read TGTGCCAGCAGCGCAACCGAGGGACACCCCAGAGGAGCTTTCTTT. The chain uses TRBV11-2 and TRBJ1-1, with D tentatively TRBD1 (6 bases). CDR3 length: 15 amino acids. CDR1 is SGHAT, CDR2 FQNNGV, per germline. V was pared by 5 bases and J by 10 bases, with 23 bases between.

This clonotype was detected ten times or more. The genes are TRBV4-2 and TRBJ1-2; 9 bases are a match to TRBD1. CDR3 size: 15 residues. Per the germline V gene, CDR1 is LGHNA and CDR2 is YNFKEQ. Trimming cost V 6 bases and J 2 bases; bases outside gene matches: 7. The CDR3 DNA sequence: TGTGCCAGCAGTGGGGACAGGGAAGCCAACTATGGCTACACCTTC. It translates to CASSGDREANYGYTF.

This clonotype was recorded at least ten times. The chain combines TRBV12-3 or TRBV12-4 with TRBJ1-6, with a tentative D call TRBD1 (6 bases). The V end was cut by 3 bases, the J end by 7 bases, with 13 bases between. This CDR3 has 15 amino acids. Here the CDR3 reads CASSFTGAGNSPLHF. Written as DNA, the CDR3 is TGTGCCAGCAGTTTTACGGGGGCAGGGAATTCACCCCTCCACTTT.

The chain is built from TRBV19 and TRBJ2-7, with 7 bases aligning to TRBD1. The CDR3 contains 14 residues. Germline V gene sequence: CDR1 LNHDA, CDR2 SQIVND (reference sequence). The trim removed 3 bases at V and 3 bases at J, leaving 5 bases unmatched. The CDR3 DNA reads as TGTGCCAGTAGTATTGGGACAGCCCTCTACGAGCAGTACTTC. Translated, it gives CASSIGTALYEQYF.

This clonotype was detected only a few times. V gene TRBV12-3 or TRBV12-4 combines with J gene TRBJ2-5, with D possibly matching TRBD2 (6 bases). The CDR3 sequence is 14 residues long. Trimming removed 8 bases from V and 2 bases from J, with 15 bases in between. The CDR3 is CASGRSGVQETQYF. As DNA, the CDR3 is TGTGCCAGCGGACGTAGCGGAGTACAAGAGACCCAGTACTTC.

The CDR3 DNA is TGTGCCAGCAGCCAATATGGAGACGGACCATCCTACGAGCAGTACTTC. It yields the protein CASSQYGDGPSYEQYF. V gene TRBV3-1 combines with J gene TRBJ2-7; no clear D gene. V shed 2 bases and J shed 1 base, with 15 bases lying between them. The CDR3 extends over 16 amino acids. CDR1 and CDR2 (germline): LGHDT, YNNKEL (reference sequence).

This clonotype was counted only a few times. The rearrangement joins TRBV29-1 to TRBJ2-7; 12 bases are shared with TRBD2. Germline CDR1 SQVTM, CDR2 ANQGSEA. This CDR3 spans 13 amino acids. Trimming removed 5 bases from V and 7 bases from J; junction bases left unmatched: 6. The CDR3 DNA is TGCAGCGTTAAGACTAGCGGGAGTTCTGAGCAGTACTTC. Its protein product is CSVKTSGSSEQYF.

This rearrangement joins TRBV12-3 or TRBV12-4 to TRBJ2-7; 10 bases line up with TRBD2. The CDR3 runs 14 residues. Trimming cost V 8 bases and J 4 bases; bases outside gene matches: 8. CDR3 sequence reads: CASRPSGRMYEQYF. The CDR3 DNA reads TGTGCCAGCCGTCCTAGCGGGAGAATGTACGAGCAGTACTTC.

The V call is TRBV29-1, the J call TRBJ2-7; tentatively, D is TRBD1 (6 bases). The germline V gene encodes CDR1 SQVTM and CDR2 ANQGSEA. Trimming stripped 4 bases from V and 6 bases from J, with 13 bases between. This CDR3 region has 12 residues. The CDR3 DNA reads TGCAGCGTTGGAAAGGGGGTGACCGAGCAGTACTTC. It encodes CSVGKGVTEQYF.

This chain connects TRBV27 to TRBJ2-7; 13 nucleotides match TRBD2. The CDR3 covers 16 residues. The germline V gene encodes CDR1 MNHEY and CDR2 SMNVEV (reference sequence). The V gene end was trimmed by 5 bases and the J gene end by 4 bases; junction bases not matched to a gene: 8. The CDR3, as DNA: TGTGCCAGCAGTCTCGGGACTAGCGGGGACGCTTACGAGCAGTACTTC. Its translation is CASSLGTSGDAYEQYF.